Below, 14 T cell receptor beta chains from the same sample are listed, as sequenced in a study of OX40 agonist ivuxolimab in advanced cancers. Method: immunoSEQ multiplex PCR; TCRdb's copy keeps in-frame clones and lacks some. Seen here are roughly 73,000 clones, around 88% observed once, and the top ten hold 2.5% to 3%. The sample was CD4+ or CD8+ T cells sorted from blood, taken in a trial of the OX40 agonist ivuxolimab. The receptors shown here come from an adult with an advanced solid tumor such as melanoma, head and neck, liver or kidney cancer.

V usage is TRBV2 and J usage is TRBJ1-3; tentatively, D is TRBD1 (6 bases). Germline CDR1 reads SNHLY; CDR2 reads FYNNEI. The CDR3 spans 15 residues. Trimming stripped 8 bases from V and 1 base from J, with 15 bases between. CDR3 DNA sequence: TGTGCCAGCGGTCTGGGGGCTACTTCTGGAAACACCATATATTTT. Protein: CASGLGATSGNTIYF.

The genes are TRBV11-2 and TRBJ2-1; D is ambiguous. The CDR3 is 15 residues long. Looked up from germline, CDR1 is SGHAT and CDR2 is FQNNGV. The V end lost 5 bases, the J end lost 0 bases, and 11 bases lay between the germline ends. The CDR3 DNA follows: TGTGCCAGCAGCCCGACGACGGGCTCCTACAATGAGCAGTTCTTC. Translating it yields CASSPTTGSYNEQFF.

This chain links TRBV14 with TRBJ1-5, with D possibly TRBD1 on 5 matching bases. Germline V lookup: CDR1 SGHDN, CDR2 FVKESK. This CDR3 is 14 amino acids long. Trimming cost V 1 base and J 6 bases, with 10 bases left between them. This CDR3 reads CASSQGQPGQPQHF. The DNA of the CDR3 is TGTGCCAGCAGCCAAGGACAGCCGGGTCAGCCCCAGCATTTT.

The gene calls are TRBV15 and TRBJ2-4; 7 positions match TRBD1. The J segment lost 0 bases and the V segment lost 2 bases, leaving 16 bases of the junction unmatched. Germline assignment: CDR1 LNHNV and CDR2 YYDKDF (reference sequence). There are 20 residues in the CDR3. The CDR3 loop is CATSRKFGTASQLAKNIQYF. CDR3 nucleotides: TGTGCCACCAGCAGAAAGTTCGGGACAGCCTCGCAGCTAGCCAAAAACATTCAGTACTTC.

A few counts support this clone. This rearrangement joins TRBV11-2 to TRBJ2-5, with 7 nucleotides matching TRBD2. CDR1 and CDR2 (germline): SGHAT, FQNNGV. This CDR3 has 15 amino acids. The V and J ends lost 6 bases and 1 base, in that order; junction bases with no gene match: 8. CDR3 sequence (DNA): TGTGCCAGCAGTGCCCTACTAGCGAGCCAAGAGACCCAGTACTTC. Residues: CASSALLASQETQYF. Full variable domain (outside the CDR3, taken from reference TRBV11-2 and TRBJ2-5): EAGVAQSPRYKIIEKRQSVAFWCNPISGHATLYWYQQILGQGPKLLIQFQNNGVVDDSQLPKDRFSAERLKGVDSTLKIQPAKLEDSAVYLCASSALLASQETQYFGPGTRLLVL.

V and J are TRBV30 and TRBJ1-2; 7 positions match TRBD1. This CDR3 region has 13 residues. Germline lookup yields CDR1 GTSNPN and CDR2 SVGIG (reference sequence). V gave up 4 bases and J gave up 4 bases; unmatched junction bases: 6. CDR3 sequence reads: CAWTLQGTYGYTF. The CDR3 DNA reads TGTGCCTGGACCTTACAGGGGACCTATGGCTACACCTTC.

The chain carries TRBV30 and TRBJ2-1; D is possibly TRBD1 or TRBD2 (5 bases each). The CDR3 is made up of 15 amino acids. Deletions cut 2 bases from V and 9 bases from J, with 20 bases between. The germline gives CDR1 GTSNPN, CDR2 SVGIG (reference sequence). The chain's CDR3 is CAWSLTEIVRGEQFF. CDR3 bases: TGTGCCTGGAGTCTTACGGAGATAGTGAGGGGTGAGCAGTTCTTC. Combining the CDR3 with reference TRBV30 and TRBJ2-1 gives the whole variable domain SQTIHQWPATLVQPVGSPLSLECTVEGTSNPNLYWYRQAAGRGLQLLFYSVGIGQISSEVPQNLSASRPQDRQFILSSKKLLLSDSGFYLCAWSLTEIVRGEQFFGPGTRLTVL.

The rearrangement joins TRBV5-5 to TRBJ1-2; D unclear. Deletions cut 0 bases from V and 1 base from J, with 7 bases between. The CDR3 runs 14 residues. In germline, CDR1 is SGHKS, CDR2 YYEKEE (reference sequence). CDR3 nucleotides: TGTGCCAGCAGCTTGGGGCCGATTAACTATGGCTACACCTTC. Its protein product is CASSLGPINYGYTF. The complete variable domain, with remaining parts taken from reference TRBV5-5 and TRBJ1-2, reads DAGVTQSPTHLIKTRGQQVTLRCSPISGHKSVSWYQQVLGQGPQFIFQYYEKEERGRGNFPDRFSARQFPNYSSELNVNALLLGDSALYLCASSLGPINYGYTFGSGTRLTVV.

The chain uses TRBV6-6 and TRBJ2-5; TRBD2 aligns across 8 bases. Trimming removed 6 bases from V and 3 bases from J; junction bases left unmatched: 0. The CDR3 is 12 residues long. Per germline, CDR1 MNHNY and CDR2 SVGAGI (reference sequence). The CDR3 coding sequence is TGTGCCAGCAGAGCGGGAGAAGAGACCCAGTACTTC. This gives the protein CASRAGEETQYF.

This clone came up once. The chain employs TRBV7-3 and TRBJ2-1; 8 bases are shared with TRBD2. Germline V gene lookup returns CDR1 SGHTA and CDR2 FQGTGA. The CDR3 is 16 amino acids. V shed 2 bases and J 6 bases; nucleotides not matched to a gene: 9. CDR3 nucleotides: TGTGCCAGCAGCTTAGTAAGCGGGAGAGCCTCCAATGAGCAGTTCTTC. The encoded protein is CASSLVSGRASNEQFF.

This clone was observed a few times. CDR3 sequence (DNA): TGCGCCAGCAGCCGCGCCACGGTTGCGTCCTACGAGCAGTACTTC. This encodes CASSRATVASYEQYF. The genes are TRBV4-1 and TRBJ2-7; no firm D call. The germline V gene has CDR1 MGHRA and CDR2 YSYEKL. The V end lost 4 bases, the J end lost 1 base, and 14 bases lay between the germline ends. CDR3 size: 15 residues.

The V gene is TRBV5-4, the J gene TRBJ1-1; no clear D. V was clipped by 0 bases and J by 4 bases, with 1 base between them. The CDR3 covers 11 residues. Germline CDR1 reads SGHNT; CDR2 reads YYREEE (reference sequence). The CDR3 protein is CASSLATEAFF. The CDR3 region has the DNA TGTGCCAGCAGCTTGGCCACTGAAGCTTTCTTT.

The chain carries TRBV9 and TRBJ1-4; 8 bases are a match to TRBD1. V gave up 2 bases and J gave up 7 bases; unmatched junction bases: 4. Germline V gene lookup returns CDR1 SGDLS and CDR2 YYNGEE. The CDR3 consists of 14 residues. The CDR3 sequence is CASSVGQGFEKLFF. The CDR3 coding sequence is TGTGCCAGCAGCGTCGGACAGGGATTTGAAAAACTGTTTTTT.

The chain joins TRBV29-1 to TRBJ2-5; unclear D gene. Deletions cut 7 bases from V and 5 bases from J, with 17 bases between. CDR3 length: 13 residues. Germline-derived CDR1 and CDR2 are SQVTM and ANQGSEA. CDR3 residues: CSGSDPGVETQYF. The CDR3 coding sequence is TGCAGCGGAAGCGATCCTGGCGTGGAGACCCAGTACTTC.